This T cell receptor (beta chain) was identified in a study of brain metastases from non-small cell lung cancer. Overall study results and limits: Expanded T-cell clones appeared in 50% to 80% of brain metastases over primaries. T-cell infiltration was lower in brain metastases than primaries (P < 0.001). Metastases had sparse T cells but largely shared repertoires with primaries.

A word on this clone: Its antigen remains unknown.

Sequenced by immunoSEQ multiplex PCR; TCRdb stores in-frame clones only, minus some. Of fewer than 1,500 clones in the sample, less than 85% were seen once. The germline V and J ends were trimmed by 3 bases and 1 base, with 6 bases remaining between them. There are 13 residues in the CDR3. The V gene's germline CDR1 is ENHRY and CDR2 SYGVKD. The TCR sequence derives from a donor aged 40 or over with non-small cell lung cancer. The sequencing input was tissue from a brain metastasis. The gene calls are TRBV10-3 and TRBJ1-1, with D unclear. The CDR3 DNA follows: TGTGCCATCAGTGACAGGAGGAACACTGAAGCTTTCTTT. It translates to CAISDRRNTEAFF.